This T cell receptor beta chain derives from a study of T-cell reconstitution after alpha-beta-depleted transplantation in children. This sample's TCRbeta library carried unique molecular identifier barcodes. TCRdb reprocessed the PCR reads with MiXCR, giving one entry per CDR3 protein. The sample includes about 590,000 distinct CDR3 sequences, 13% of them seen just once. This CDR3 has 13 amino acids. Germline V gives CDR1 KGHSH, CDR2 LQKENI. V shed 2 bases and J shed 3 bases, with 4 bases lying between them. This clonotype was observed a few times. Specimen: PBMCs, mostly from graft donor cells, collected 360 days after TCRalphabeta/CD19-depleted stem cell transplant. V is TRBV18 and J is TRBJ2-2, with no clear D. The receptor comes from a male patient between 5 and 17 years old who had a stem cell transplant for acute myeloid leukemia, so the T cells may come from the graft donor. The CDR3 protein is CASSPAHTGELFF. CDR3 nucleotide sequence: TGTGCCAGCTCACCAGCCCACACCGGGGAGCTGTTTTTT.